A single sample is the source of the 13 T cell receptor beta chains below, sequenced in a study of blood T cells in healthy people across ages. Together with a sample-barcoded 5' primer, a J-beta primer mix was included in a second PCR lasting about 7 to 12 cycles. TCRdb re-called the 5' RACE reads through MiXCR, storing one row per CDR3 protein. The table has 600,000 to 650,000 distinct CDR3 sequences, 58% seen once. Source material: blood. These TCRs come from a man between 60 and 75 years old in good health.

The chain combines TRBV5-6 with TRBJ2-1; no firm D call. Trimming took off 4 bases at V and 10 bases at J, with 18 bases between the two ends. The CDR3 spans 14 residues. The germline V gene encodes CDR1 SGHDT and CDR2 YYEEEE. The CDR3 sequence is CASSIGYRLGEQFF. In DNA, the CDR3 is TGTGCCAGCAGCATTGGTTATCGCCTCGGGGAGCAGTTCTTC.

This chain links TRBV20-1 with TRBJ2-5; 7 nucleotides agree with TRBD2. CDR3 length: 14 residues. CDR1 is DFQATT and CDR2 is SNEGSKA in the germline V gene (reference sequence). V lost 5 bases, J lost 5 bases, and 11 bases stayed unmatched. The CDR3 sequence: CSAGSSGVRETQYF. As DNA, the CDR3 is TGCAGTGCTGGATCCAGCGGGGTACGGGAGACCCAGTACTTC.

The CDR3 nucleotides read TGCAGTGCTAGTGTGGGGACTAATAGCAATCAGCCCCAGCATTTT. It yields the protein CSASVGTNSNQPQHF. V and J are TRBV20-1 and TRBJ1-5; maybe TRBD1 (5 bases). Germline V CDR1 and CDR2: DFQATT, SNEGSKA (reference sequence). Trimming removed 3 bases at V and 0 bases at J, with 12 bases between. CDR3 length: 15 amino acids.

The chain uses TRBV4-2 and TRBJ2-2; possible D gene TRBD2, 6 bases. This CDR3 contains 13 residues. V was cut by 4 bases and J by 7 bases, with 10 bases left in between. Per germline, CDR1 LGHNA and CDR2 YNFKEQ. CDR3 amino acids: CASSRNSGGELFF. Here the CDR3 DNA reads TGTGCCAGCAGCCGAAATAGCGGCGGGGAGCTGTTTTTT.

This clonotype was counted a single time. The rearrangement uses TRBV7-9 and TRBJ2-3; 8 bases are shared with TRBD1. V was clipped by 6 bases and J by 11 bases; unmatched bases: 10. This CDR3 is built from 13 residues. The V gene's germline CDR1 is SEHNR and CDR2 FQNEAQ (reference sequence). CDR3 bases: TGTGCCAGCAGTCGCCAGGGGGCTCGTTGGCAGTATTTT. It encodes CASSRQGARWQYF.

The rearrangement joins TRBV27 to TRBJ2-7; the D gene could be TRBD1 or TRBD2 (5 bases each). Germline assignment: CDR1 MNHEY and CDR2 SMNVEV (reference sequence). V lost 5 bases and J lost 6, with 14 bases in between. This CDR3 comprises 13 residues. CDR3 region: CASSRGRGPEQYF. CDR3 nucleotide sequence: TGTGCCAGCAGTCGGGGCAGAGGGCCCGAGCAGTACTTC.

This clonotype was counted only a few times. The chain is built from TRBV29-1 and TRBJ2-5; D not certain. V was trimmed by 4 bases and J by 5 bases, leaving 5 bases between them. Germline lookup yields CDR1 SQVTM and CDR2 ANQGSEA. This CDR3 has 10 amino acids. DNA for the CDR3: TGCAGCGTTGCCGGGGAGACCCAGTACTTC. Protein sequence: CSVAGETQYF. Based on the CDR3 plus reference TRBV29-1 and TRBJ2-5, the full variable domain is SAVISQKPSRDICQRGTSLTIQCQVDSQVTMMFWYRQQPGQSLTLIATANQGSEATYESGFVIDKFPISRPNLTFSTLTVSNMSPEDSSIYLCSVAGETQYFGPGTRLLVL.

V gene TRBV7-2 combines with J gene TRBJ1-4; 7 positions agree with TRBD1. J gave up 3 bases and V 4 bases, and 5 bases lay outside the gene matches. Germline V gene lookup returns CDR1 SGHTA and CDR2 FQGNSA. CDR3 length: 15 residues. The CDR3 DNA reads as TGTGCCAGCAGCTCCCCGACAGGGCCTAATGAAAAACTGTTTTTT. Translation gives CASSSPTGPNEKLFF.

J is TRBJ1-5 and V is TRBV20-1; 8 bases agree with TRBD1. The CDR3 spans 17 residues. Germline loops: CDR1 DFQATT, CDR2 SNEGSKA (reference sequence). The junction had 14 bases not matched to a gene; V was cut back by 1 base and J by 6 bases. CDR3 DNA: TGCAGTGCTAGAGTTCCACACAGTCAGGGGGCAAGTCAGCCCCAGCATTTT. Translated: CSARVPHSQGASQPQHF.

This clonotype showed up just a few times. The chain carries TRBV5-1 and TRBJ2-7, with D maybe TRBD2 (6 bases). Germline V gene data show CDR1 as SGHRS and CDR2 as YFSETQ. Deletions cut 4 bases from V and 2 bases from J, with 19 bases between. CDR3 size: 16 residues. The CDR3 protein is CASSPSPGARTYEQYF. The CDR3 DNA reads TGCGCCAGCAGCCCCTCCCCGGGAGCGAGGACCTACGAGCAGTACTTC. The whole variable domain, remainder taken from reference TRBV5-1 and TRBJ2-7, is KAGVTQTPRYLIKTRGQQVTLSCSPISGHRSVSWYQQTPGQGLQFLFEYFSETQRNKGNFPGRFSGRQFSNSRSEMNVSTLELGDSALYLCASSPSPGARTYEQYFGPGTRLTVT.

The chain joins TRBV3-1 to TRBJ2-1; the match to TRBD2 covers 9 bases. From germline, CDR1 is LGHDT and CDR2 YNNKEL (reference sequence). V shed 8 bases and J 0 bases; nucleotides not matched to a gene: 5. This CDR3 is built from 15 residues. The CDR3 spells CASASGGHSYNEQFF. The CDR3 DNA sequence: TGTGCCAGCGCGAGCGGGGGGCACTCCTACAATGAGCAGTTCTTC.

This chain joins TRBV2 and TRBJ1-2; TRBD1 aligns across 7 bases. The germline gives CDR1 SNHLY, CDR2 FYNNEI. The V and J ends lost 11 bases and 3 bases, in that order; junction bases with no gene match: 15. This CDR3 has 15 amino acids. CDR3 nucleotide sequence: TGTGCCGGCATAGAGAGGCAGGGGGTAGACTATGGCTACACCTTC. Residues: CAGIERQGVDYGYTF.

The V call is TRBV7-2, the J call TRBJ2-5; TRBD2 matches at 11 bases. This CDR3 comprises 16 residues. V was pared by 5 bases and J by 5 bases, with 10 bases of the junction left unmatched. The germline V gene has CDR1 SGHTA and CDR2 FQGNSA. This CDR3 reads CASSGFSGGAGETQYF. CDR3 sequence (DNA): TGTGCCAGCAGCGGATTTAGCGGGGGGGCCGGGGAGACCCAGTACTTC.